Shown below are 17 T cell receptor beta chains from a single sample sequenced in a study of cytomegalovirus exposure and HLA in healthy donors. Primers: 60 Vbeta forward and 13 Jbeta reverse. Clones were sequenced by immunoSEQ multiplex PCR, and TCRdb holds only the in-frame ones, with some missing. The sample contains around 120,000 clones, about 85% of which appear only once. The sample consisted of PBMCs. The receptor set was obtained from a man between 50 and 59 years old in good health and CMV-seronegative.

V gene TRBV5-1 combines with J gene TRBJ2-7, with 8 bases matching TRBD2. CDR1 is SGHRS, CDR2 YFSETQ, per germline. This CDR3 is built from 15 residues. V shed 0 bases, J shed 3 bases, and the junction held 5 bases outside the gene matches. The CDR3 here is CASSLGGSGVYEQYF. The DNA for the CDR3 is TGCGCCAGCAGCTTGGGGGGTAGCGGGGTCTACGAGCAGTACTTC.

The CDR3 DNA is TGTGCCAGCACTCTAGCGGGATTCGGTAGAGAGACCCAGTACTTC. Its translation is CASTLAGFGRETQYF. The genes are TRBV28 and TRBJ2-5; 9 bases align to TRBD2. Germline CDR1 MDHEN, CDR2 SYDVKM. The CDR3 has 15 residues. Losses at the gene ends were 7 bases for V and 4 bases for J; bases not matched to a gene: 10.

J is TRBJ2-5 and V is TRBV7-9; no clear D. V was shortened by 3 bases and J by 5 bases, with 7 bases between the two germline ends. The germline V gene encodes CDR1 SEHNR and CDR2 FQNEAQ (reference sequence). The CDR3 sequence is 12 residues long. The CDR3 loop is CASSFIMETQYF. The CDR3 region has the DNA TGTGCCAGCAGCTTCATCATGGAGACCCAGTACTTC.

The chain employs TRBV7-2 and TRBJ2-7; maybe TRBD1 (6 bases). The CDR3 loop spans 15 amino acids. Between the trimmed V and J ends, which lost 10 bases and 5 bases, there was a span of 24 bases. Germline assignment: CDR1 SGHTA and CDR2 FQGNSA. The CDR3 DNA is TGTGCCACCGAAAGAGGGGGAGCTATTGGCCACGAGCAGTACTTC. Its protein is CATERGGAIGHEQYF.

V gene TRBV5-4 combines with J gene TRBJ2-2; TRBD2 might be the D (7 bases). This CDR3 region has 16 residues. Germline assignment: CDR1 SGHNT and CDR2 YYREEE (reference sequence). The V gene lost 0 bases and the J gene lost 5 bases, with 14 bases spanning the gap. CDR3 residues: CASSLEGGDATGELFF. DNA of the CDR3: TGTGCCAGCAGCTTGGAGGGGGGGGACGCAACCGGGGAGCTGTTTTTT.

The chain joins TRBV2 to TRBJ1-1; TRBD1 aligns across 7 bases. CDR3 length: 14 residues. Germline lookup yields CDR1 SNHLY and CDR2 FYNNEI. V lost 3 bases and J lost 5; bases outside the gene matches: 6. CDR3: CASSEEGAKTEAFF. The CDR3 region has the DNA TGTGCCAGCAGTGAGGAGGGGGCGAAGACTGAAGCTTTCTTT. The full variable domain, rest sourced from reference TRBV2 and TRBJ1-1, is EPEVTQTPSHQVTQMGQEVILRCVPISNHLYFYWYRQILGQKVEFLVSFYNNEISEKSEIFDDQFSVERPDGSNFTLKIRSTKLEDSAMYFCASSEEGAKTEAFFGQGTRLTVV.

This chain links TRBV5-4 with TRBJ1-4; a possible D gene is TRBD1 (5 bases). Trimming left V 4 bases short and J 5 bases short, with 12 bases between. CDR1 is SGHNT and CDR2 is YYREEE in the germline V gene (reference sequence). The CDR3 is 14 amino acids. The CDR3 bases are TGTGCCAGCAGCCCGGGACTGAGGAATGAAAAACTGTTTTTT. It yields the protein CASSPGLRNEKLFF.

The genes are TRBV5-4 and TRBJ2-5; 9 positions match TRBD2. The V gene's germline CDR1 is SGHNT and CDR2 YYREEE (reference sequence). This CDR3 has 15 amino acids. V trimming: 0 bases; J trimming: 4 bases; junction bases outside the gene matches: 4. The CDR3 nucleotides are TGTGCCAGCAGCTTGGTGCGGGGGGGATTAGAGACCCAGTACTTC. This translates into CASSLVRGGLETQYF.

V usage is TRBV6-5 and J usage is TRBJ2-7; 7 bases line up with TRBD1. The CDR3 runs to 16 residues. Germline V gene lookup returns CDR1 MNHEY and CDR2 SVGAGI. J gave up 3 bases and V 0 bases, and 8 bases lay outside the gene matches. DNA for the CDR3: TGTGCCAGCAGTTACTCACAATTTGGACAGGTCTACGAGCAGTACTTC. Protein: CASSYSQFGQVYEQYF.

This clone was seen a few times. This rearrangement joins TRBV5-5 to TRBJ1-1; a weak D match, TRBD1 (5 bases). CDR3 length: 14 amino acids. Germline CDR1 is SGHKS and CDR2 is YYEKEE (reference sequence). V lost 5 bases, J lost 1 base, and 12 bases lay in between. CDR3 protein: CASRQVGANTEAFF. Here the CDR3 DNA reads TGTGCCAGCAGACAGGTTGGGGCGAACACTGAAGCTTTCTTT.

The chain carries TRBV9 and TRBJ2-3; possible D gene TRBD2, 5 bases. The germline V gene encodes CDR1 SGDLS and CDR2 YYNGEE. Trimming removed 3 bases at V and 11 bases at J, with 16 bases between. This CDR3 is 13 amino acids long. CDR3 DNA sequence: TGTGCCAGCAGCGGACCTACTAGTTGGAGGCAGTATTTT. Protein sequence: CASSGPTSWRQYF.

This chain uses TRBV19 with TRBJ1-5; D call uncertain. Trimming removed 3 bases from V and 7 bases from J, with 10 bases in between. Germline assignment: CDR1 LNHDA and CDR2 SQIVND (reference sequence). The CDR3 loop spans 13 amino acids. The CDR3 nucleotides read TGTGCCAGTAGTATTCGGGTAGAACAGCCCCAGCATTTT. Translation: CASSIRVEQPQHF. Supplemented by reference TRBV19 and TRBJ1-5, the full variable domain reads DGGITQSPKYLFRKEGQNVTLSCEQNLNHDAMYWYRQDPGQGLRLIYYSQIVNDFQKGDIAEGYSVSREKKESFPLTVTSAQKNPTAFYLCASSIRVEQPQHFGDGTRLSIL.

Regarding this clone: Other DNA sequences from this sample encode an identical CDR3 as well. The J gene is TRBJ1-4, the V gene TRBV2; D might be TRBD1 (6 bases). The CDR3 spans 14 residues. V lost 7 bases, J lost 4 bases, and 13 bases lay in between. CDR1 is SNHLY, CDR2 FYNNEI, per germline. The CDR3 sequence is CASTDQGYNEKLFF. CDR3 bases: TGTGCCAGCACCGACCAGGGGTATAATGAAAAACTGTTTTTT.

The rearrangement uses TRBV14 and TRBJ2-7; possible D gene TRBD2, 6 bases. Germline CDR1 and CDR2: SGHDN and FVKESK. Trimming pared 6 bases from V and 2 bases from J, leaving 17 bases between. CDR3 length equals 15 residues. CDR3 in amino acids: CASRPSWGDPYEQYF. DNA for the CDR3: TGTGCCAGCAGACCAAGCTGGGGGGACCCCTACGAGCAGTACTTC.

The CDR3 DNA sequence: TGTGCCAGCAGTTACTCGTGGACAGGGGAGACCCAGTACTTC. Its protein is CASSYSWTGETQYF. The chain employs TRBV6-5 and TRBJ2-5, with TRBD1 matching 8 bases. CDR3 length: 14 residues. Trimming removed 0 bases from V and 5 bases from J; junction bases left unmatched: 2. Per the germline V gene, CDR1 is MNHEY and CDR2 is SVGAGI.

This clone was seen a few times. This chain joins TRBV2 and TRBJ1-2; D is perhaps TRBD1 (5 bases). The CDR3 runs to 14 residues. From germline, CDR1 is SNHLY and CDR2 FYNNEI. The V end was cut by 3 bases, the J end by 4 bases, with 12 bases between. DNA for the CDR3: TGTGCCAGCAGTGAGTCCAGGGTAGGCTATGGCTACACCTTC. Protein: CASSESRVGYGYTF. The complete variable domain, with remaining parts taken from reference TRBV2 and TRBJ1-2, reads EPEVTQTPSHQVTQMGQEVILRCVPISNHLYFYWYRQILGQKVEFLVSFYNNEISEKSEIFDDQFSVERPDGSNFTLKIRSTKLEDSAMYFCASSESRVGYGYTFGSGTRLTVV.

The V gene is TRBV27, the J gene TRBJ2-7; weak D call: TRBD2 (5 bases). Germline V gene data show CDR1 as MNHEY and CDR2 as SMNVEV (reference sequence). The CDR3 spans 13 residues. Trimming left V 5 bases short and J 5 bases short, with 13 bases between. The CDR3 sequence is CASSLRGNDEQYF. The DNA of the CDR3 is TGTGCCAGCAGTCTTCGGGGTAACGACGAGCAGTACTTC.